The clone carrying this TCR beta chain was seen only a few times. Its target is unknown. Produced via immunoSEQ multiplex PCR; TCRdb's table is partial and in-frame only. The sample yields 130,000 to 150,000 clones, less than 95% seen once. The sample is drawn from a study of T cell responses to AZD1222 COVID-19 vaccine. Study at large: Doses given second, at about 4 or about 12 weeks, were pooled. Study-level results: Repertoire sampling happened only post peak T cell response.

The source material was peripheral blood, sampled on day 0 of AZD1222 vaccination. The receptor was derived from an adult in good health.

The CDR3 coding sequence is TGCGCCAGCACCAACCCGGGACAGTTCTACGAGCAGTACTTC. Translated: CASTNPGQFYEQYF. The chain combines TRBV23-1 with TRBJ2-7; 7 bases fit TRBD1. TRBV23-1 is identified as an open reading frame with a role that is uncertain. CDR3 length: 14 residues. J was trimmed by 3 bases and V by 7 bases; bases with no gene match: 9.